This TCR beta chain was found in a study of T cells after yellow fever vaccination. The germline CDR1 and CDR2 sequences are SEHNR and FQNEAQ (reference sequence). The CDR3 spans 15 residues. The trim removed 5 bases at V and 4 bases at J, leaving 9 bases unmatched. Concerning this clonotype: No antigen is known for it.

TCRdb reprocessed the 5' RACE reads with MiXCR, giving one entry per CDR3 protein. Here the sample spans just under 600,000 distinct CDR3 sequences, roughly 13% being singletons. Study findings and constraints: The secondary response peaked faster, at day 5 versus 15, but was weaker.

The clonotype originates from a man aged 30 to 39 who received the YFV17D yellow fever vaccine. Sample: PBMCs, taken on the day of the yellow fever booster vaccination. V gene TRBV7-9 combines with J gene TRBJ2-5, with 8 bases matching TRBD2. As DNA, the CDR3 is TGTGCCAGCAGCCCCATAGCGGGGAACCTAGAGACCCAGTACTTC. The encoded protein is CASSPIAGNLETQYF.